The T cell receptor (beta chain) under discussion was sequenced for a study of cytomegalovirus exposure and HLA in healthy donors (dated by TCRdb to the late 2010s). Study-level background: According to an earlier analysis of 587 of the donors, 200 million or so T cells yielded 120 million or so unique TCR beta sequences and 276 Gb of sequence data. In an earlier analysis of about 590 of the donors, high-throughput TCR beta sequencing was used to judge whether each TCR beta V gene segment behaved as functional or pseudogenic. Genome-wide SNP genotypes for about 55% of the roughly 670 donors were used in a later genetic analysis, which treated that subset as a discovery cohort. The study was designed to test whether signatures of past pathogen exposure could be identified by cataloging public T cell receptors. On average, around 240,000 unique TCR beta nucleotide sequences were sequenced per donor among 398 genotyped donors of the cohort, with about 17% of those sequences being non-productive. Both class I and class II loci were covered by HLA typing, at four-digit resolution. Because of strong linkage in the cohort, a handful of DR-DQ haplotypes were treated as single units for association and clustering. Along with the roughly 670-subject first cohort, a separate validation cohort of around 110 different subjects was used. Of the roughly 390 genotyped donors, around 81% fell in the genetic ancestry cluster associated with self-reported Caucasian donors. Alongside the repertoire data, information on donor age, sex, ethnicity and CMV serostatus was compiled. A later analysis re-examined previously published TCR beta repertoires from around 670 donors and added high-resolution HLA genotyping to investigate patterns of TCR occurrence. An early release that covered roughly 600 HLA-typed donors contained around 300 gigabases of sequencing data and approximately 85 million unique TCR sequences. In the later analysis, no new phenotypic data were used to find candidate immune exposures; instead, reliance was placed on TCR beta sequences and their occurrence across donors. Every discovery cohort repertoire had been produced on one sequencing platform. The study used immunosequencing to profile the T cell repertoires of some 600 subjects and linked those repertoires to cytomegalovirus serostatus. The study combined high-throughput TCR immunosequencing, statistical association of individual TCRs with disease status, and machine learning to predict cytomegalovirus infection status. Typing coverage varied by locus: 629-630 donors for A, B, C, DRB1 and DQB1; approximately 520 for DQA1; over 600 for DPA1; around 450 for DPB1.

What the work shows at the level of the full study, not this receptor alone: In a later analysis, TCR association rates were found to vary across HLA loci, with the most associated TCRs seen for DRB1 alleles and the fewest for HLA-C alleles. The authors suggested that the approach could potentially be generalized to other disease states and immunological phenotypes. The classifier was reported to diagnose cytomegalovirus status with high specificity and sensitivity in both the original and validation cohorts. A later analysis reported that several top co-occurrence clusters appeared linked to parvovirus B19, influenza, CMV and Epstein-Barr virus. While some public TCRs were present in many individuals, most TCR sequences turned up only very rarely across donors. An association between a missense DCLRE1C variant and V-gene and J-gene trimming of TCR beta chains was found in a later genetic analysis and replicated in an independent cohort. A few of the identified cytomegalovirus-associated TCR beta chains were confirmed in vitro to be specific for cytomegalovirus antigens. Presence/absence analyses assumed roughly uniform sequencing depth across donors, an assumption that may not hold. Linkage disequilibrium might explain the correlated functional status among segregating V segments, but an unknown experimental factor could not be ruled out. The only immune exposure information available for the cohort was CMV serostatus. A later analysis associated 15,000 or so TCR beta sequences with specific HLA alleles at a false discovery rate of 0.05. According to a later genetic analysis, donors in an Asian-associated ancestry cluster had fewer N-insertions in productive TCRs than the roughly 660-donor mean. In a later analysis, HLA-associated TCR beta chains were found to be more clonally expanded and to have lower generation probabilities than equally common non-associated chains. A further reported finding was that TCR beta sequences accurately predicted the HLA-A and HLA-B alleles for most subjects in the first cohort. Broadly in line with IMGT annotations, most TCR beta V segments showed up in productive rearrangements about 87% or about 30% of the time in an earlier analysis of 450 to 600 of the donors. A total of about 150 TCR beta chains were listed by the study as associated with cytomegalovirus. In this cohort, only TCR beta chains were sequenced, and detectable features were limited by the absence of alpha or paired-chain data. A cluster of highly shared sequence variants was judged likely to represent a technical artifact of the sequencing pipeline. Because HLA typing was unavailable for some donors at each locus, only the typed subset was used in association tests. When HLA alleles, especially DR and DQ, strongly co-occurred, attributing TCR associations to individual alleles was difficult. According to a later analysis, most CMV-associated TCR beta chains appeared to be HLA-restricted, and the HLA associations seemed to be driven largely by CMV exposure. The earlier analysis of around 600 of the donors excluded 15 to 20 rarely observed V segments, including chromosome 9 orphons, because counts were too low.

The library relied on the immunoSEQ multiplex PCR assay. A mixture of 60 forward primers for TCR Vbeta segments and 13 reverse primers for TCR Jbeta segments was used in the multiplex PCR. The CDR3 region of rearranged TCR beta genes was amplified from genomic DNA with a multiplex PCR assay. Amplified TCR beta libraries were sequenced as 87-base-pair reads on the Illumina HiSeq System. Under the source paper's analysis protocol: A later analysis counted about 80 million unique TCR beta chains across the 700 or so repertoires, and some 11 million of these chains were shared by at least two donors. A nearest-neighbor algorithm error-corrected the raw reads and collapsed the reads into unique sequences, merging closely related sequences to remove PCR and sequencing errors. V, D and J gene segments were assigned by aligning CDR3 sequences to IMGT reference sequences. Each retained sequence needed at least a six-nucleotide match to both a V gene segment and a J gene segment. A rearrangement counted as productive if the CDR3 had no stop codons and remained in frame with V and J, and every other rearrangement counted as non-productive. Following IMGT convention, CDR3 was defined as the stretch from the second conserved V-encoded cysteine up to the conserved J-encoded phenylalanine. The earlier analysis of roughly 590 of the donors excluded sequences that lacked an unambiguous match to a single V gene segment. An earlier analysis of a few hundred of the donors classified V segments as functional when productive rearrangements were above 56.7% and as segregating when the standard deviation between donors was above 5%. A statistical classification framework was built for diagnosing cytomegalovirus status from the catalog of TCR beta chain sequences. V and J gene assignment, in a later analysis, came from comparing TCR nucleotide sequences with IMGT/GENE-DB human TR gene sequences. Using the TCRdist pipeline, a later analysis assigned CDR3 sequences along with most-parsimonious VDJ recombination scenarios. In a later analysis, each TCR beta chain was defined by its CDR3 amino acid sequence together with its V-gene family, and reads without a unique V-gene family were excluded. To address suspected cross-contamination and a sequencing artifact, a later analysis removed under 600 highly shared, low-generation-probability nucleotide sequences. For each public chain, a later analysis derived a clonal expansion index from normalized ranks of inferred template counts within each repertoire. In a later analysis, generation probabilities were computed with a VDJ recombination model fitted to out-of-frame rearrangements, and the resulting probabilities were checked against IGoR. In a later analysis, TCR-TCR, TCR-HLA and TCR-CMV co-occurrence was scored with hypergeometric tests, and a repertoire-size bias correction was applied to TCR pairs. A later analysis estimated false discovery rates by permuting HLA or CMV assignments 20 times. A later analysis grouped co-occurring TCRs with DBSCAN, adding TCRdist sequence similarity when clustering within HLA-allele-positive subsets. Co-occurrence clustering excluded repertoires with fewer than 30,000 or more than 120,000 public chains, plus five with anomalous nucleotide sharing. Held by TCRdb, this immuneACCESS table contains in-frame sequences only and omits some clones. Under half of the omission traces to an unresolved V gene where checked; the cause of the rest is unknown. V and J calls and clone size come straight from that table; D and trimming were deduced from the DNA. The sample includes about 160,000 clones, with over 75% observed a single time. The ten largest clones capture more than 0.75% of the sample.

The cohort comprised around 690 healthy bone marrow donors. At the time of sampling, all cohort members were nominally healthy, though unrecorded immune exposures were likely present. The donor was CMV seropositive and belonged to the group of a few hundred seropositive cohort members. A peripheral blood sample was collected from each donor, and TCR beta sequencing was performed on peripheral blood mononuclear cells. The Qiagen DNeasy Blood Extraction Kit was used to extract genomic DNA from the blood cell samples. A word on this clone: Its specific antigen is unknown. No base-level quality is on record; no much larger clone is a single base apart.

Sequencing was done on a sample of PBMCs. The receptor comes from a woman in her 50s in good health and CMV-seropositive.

The nucleotides read TGTGCCAGCAGCTTTACCGGGACTGACTATGGCTACACCTTC. This yields the protein CASSFTGTDYGYTF. This receptor chain uses TRBV7-2 and TRBJ1-2; the D segment could be TRBD1, given 5 matching bases. The V and J ends are trimmed by 3 bases and 3 bases, leaving 11 bases between them. Taken from cysteine to phenylalanine, the CDR3 has 14 residues. Kept here is only the CDR3 DNA, which spans 42 bases and is read in frame from base 1. CDR1 is given as SGHTA and CDR2 as FQGNSA, both from the germline V gene.